The 13 T cell receptor beta chains below were found in one sample sequenced in a study of cytomegalovirus exposure and HLA in healthy donors. PCR amplification relied on 60 Vbeta primers (plus 13 Jbeta primers). Generated by immunoSEQ multiplex PCR, the TCRdb table keeps only in-frame clones and is missing some. The profile covers 90,000 or so clones, with 75% to 90% appearing a single time and 32% taken by the ten largest. Sequences were obtained from PBMCs. These receptors were obtained from a man in his fifties or sixties in good health and CMV-seropositive.

This rearrangement joins TRBV19 to TRBJ2-6; 8 bases are shared with TRBD1. V gave up 8 bases and J gave up 0 bases; unmatched junction bases: 12. Germline CDR1 LNHDA, CDR2 SQIVND (reference sequence). The CDR3 consists of 18 residues. This chain's CDR3 is CASCSGTGVLSGANVLTF. CDR3 DNA sequence: TGTGCCAGTTGTTCCGGGACAGGAGTCCTCTCTGGGGCCAACGTCCTGACTTTC.

The V call is TRBV7-8, the J call TRBJ2-7; a possible D gene is TRBD1 (5 bases). Trimming took off 2 bases at V and 2 bases at J, with 13 bases between the two ends. Germline V gives CDR1 SGHVS, CDR2 FQNEAQ. The CDR3 spans 15 residues. CDR3: CASSLTGQGTYEQYF. The CDR3 nucleotides are TGTGCCAGCAGCTTAACCGGCCAGGGCACCTACGAGCAGTACTTC.

This chain uses TRBV18 with TRBJ2-5; D is perhaps TRBD1 (6 bases). CDR3 size: 14 residues. CDR1 and CDR2 (germline): KGHSH, LQKENI. Deletions cut 0 bases from V and 7 bases from J, with 12 bases between. CDR3: CASSPPSLQGTQYF. The CDR3 nucleotides are TGTGCCAGCTCACCACCGTCCCTACAGGGGACCCAGTACTTC. The full variable domain, rest sourced from reference TRBV18 and TRBJ2-5, is NAGVMQNPRHLVRRRGQEARLRCSPMKGHSHVYWYRQLPEEGLKFMVYLQKENIIDESGMPKERFSAEFPKEGPSILRIQQVVRGDSAAYFCASSPPSLQGTQYFGPGTRLLVL.

The chain has TRBV4-3 and TRBJ1-2; no definite D call. V was shortened by 0 bases and J by 2 bases, with 13 bases between the two germline ends. This CDR3 contains 16 residues. Germline V lookup: CDR1 LGHNA, CDR2 YSLEER. CDR3 sequence reads: CASSQELVAGNYGYTF. Written as DNA, the CDR3 is TGCGCCAGCAGCCAAGAGTTAGTGGCAGGAAACTATGGCTACACCTTC.

The chain links TRBV4-3 to TRBJ2-1, with D possibly being TRBD1 (6 bases). This CDR3 comprises 20 residues. V lost 0 bases and J 4 bases, leaving 25 bases between the germline ends. Germline-derived CDR1 and CDR2 are LGHNA and YSLEER. CDR3 region: CASSQERGLGALLVYNEQFF. CDR3 sequence (DNA): TGCGCCAGCAGCCAAGAGAGGGGGTTGGGGGCCCTATTGGTATACAATGAGCAGTTCTTC.

On this clone: The germline gene is not matched at one end of the junction; a read error may be the cause. The chain uses TRBV6-5 and TRBJ1-4; 7 bases align to TRBD1. Germline assignment: CDR1 MNHEY and CDR2 SVGAGI. The CDR3 runs 13 residues. The CDR3 is CASSEAPDRALNF. The CDR3 DNA reads TGTGCCAGCAGTGAAGCGCCCGACAGGGCACTGAATTTT.

V is TRBV30 and J is TRBJ2-7, with 7 bases lining up with TRBD2. The CDR3 covers 15 residues. Per germline, CDR1 GTSNPN and CDR2 SVGIG (reference sequence). The J segment lost 2 bases and the V segment lost 1 base, leaving 8 bases of the junction unmatched. The CDR3 protein is CAWSDVAGVTYEQYF. The CDR3 DNA reads TGTGCCTGGAGTGACGTAGCGGGCGTCACCTACGAGCAGTACTTC.

The V and J genes are TRBV4-2 and TRBJ2-3; TRBD1 matches at 7 bases. Germline values: CDR1 LGHNA, CDR2 YNFKEQ. The J segment lost 4 bases and the V segment lost 4 bases, leaving 2 bases of the junction unmatched. The CDR3 loop spans 13 amino acids. The CDR3 DNA reads as TGTGCCAGCAGCCCAGGGGGAGCAGATACGCAGTATTTT. Protein product: CASSPGGADTQYF.

This rearrangement joins TRBV7-9 to TRBJ1-2, with a weak D call TRBD1 (5 bases). The CDR3 is 15 residues long. CDR1 and CDR2 (germline): SEHNR, FQNEAQ (reference sequence). V was clipped by 1 base and J by 8 bases, with 17 bases between them. The CDR3 protein is CASSLDEGHAGGYTF. In nucleotides, the CDR3 is TGTGCCAGCAGCTTAGACGAAGGACACGCAGGGGGCTACACCTTC.

The rearrangement links TRBV27 to TRBJ1-1; a weak D match, TRBD1 (6 bases). The V gene's germline CDR1 is MNHEY and CDR2 SMNVEV (reference sequence). The ends were cut back, 5 bases at V and 1 base at J, with 11 bases in the middle. The CDR3 is 14 residues long. The CDR3 spells CASSARGANTEAFF. Here the CDR3 DNA reads TGTGCCAGCAGTGCCCGGGGGGCGAACACTGAAGCTTTCTTT.

The chain combines TRBV18 with TRBJ2-7; a possible D gene is TRBD1 (6 bases). This CDR3 is 14 amino acids long. In germline, CDR1 is KGHSH, CDR2 LQKENI. The V end was cut by 2 bases, the J end by 3 bases, with 11 bases between. The CDR3 loop is CASSPGGQLYEQYF. As DNA, the CDR3 is TGTGCCAGCTCACCAGGCGGACAGCTCTACGAGCAGTACTTC.

Turning to this clone: The junction departs from germline at one end; a sequencing error may be responsible. The gene calls are TRBV5-4 and TRBJ2-6; TRBD1 matches 8 bases. The CDR3 extends over 16 amino acids. Looked up from germline, CDR1 is SGHNT and CDR2 is YYREEE (reference sequence). The CDR3 region is CASSFPGGAGANGLTF. As DNA, the CDR3 is TGTGCCAGCAGCTTTCCAGGGGGCGCTGGGGCCAACGGCCTGACTTTC.

The rearrangement joins TRBV27 to TRBJ1-2; 7 bases map to TRBD1. The V gene end was trimmed by 5 bases and the J gene end by 4 bases; junction bases not matched to a gene: 4. The CDR3 is 13 amino acids. Germline V gene lookup returns CDR1 MNHEY and CDR2 SMNVEV (reference sequence). CDR3 bases: TGTGCCAGCAGTCCCGACAGGGCCTATGGCTACACCTTC. Its protein is CASSPDRAYGYTF.